The next 20 T cell receptor beta chains were all read from a single sample in a study of blood T cells in healthy people across ages. Through a sample-barcoded 5' primer and a J-beta primer mix, a second PCR was run for roughly 6 to 12 cycles. TCRdb used MiXCR to reprocess the 5' RACE reads, holding one entry per CDR3 protein. Of about 1.6 million distinct CDR3 sequences listed, about 35% were seen once; the top ten hold roughly 10%. Sequenced: blood. The receptors were gathered from a woman aged 30 to 39 in good health.

The chain recombines TRBV28 with TRBJ2-7; D might be TRBD1 or TRBD2, each matching 7 bases. The germline V gene has CDR1 MDHEN and CDR2 SYDVKM. Trimming removed 4 bases at V and 2 bases at J, with 15 bases between. The CDR3 is made up of 15 amino acids. The CDR3, as DNA: TGTGCCAGCAGTTCAGGGGGGGAGGGCGCCTACGAGCAGTACTTC. Amino acid sequence: CASSSGGEGAYEQYF.

The gene calls are TRBV6-1 and TRBJ1-2, with D possibly TRBD1 on 6 matching bases. Germline V gene data show CDR1 as MNHNS and CDR2 as SASEGT. This CDR3 is built from 14 residues. The germline V and J ends were trimmed by 8 bases and 1 base, with 14 bases remaining between them. The CDR3: CASVGQFLNYGYTF. In nucleotides, the CDR3 is TGTGCCAGCGTCGGACAGTTCCTTAACTATGGCTACACCTTC.

CDR3 sequence: CASSQSATGPGQDHTDTQYF. The CDR3 nucleotides are TGTGCCAGCAGCCAATCGGCGACGGGCCCGGGACAGGATCACACAGATACGCAGTATTTT. The genes are TRBV3-1 and TRBJ2-3, with TRBD1 matching over 8 bases. The CDR3 extends over 20 amino acids. V shed 2 bases, J shed 2 bases, and the junction held 18 bases outside the gene matches. The germline CDR1 and CDR2 sequences are LGHDT and YNNKEL (reference sequence).

This clonotype was picked up a small number of times. Compared with germline, one end of the junction differs, possibly owing to a read error. The rearrangement joins TRBV5-1 to TRBJ2-7; TRBD1 matches at 11 bases. This CDR3 spans 14 amino acids. Per germline, CDR1 SGHRS and CDR2 YFSETQ. Here the CDR3 DNA reads TGCGCCGGCAGTTCTGGGACAGGGGGTTACGAGCAGTACTTC. Protein sequence: CAGSSGTGGYEQYF.

The rearrangement links TRBV20-1 to TRBJ2-7; TRBD1 matches 7 bases. Germline CDR1 DFQATT, CDR2 SNEGSKA (reference sequence). The CDR3 contains 11 residues. J gave up 6 bases and V 5 bases, and 4 bases lay outside the gene matches. For the CDR3, the DNA is TGCAGTGCTCCCGGACAGGCCGAGCAGTACTTC. Amino acid sequence: CSAPGQAEQYF.

The J gene is TRBJ2-1, the V gene TRBV10-3; 7 positions agree with TRBD2. This CDR3 region has 12 residues. Germline trimming cut 6 bases from V and 15 bases from J; bases unmatched to any gene: 11. Germline CDR1 and CDR2: ENHRY and SYGVKD. The CDR3 sequence is CAISQGLAELFF. CDR3 nucleotide sequence: TGTGCCATCAGCCAAGGGCTAGCGGAGTTGTTCTTC.

The rearrangement uses TRBV28 and TRBJ2-3, with a possible D match to TRBD2 (6 bases). CDR1 is MDHEN and CDR2 is SYDVKM in the germline V gene. CDR3 length equals 15 residues. Trimming stripped 6 bases from V and 7 bases from J, with 20 bases between. CDR3 amino acids: CASRSGRPTGYTQYF. The CDR3 nucleotides are TGTGCCAGCAGGTCTGGGAGGCCGACGGGGTATACGCAGTATTTT.

This clonotype occurred a few times. The gene calls are TRBV4-1 and TRBJ1-2, with 9 bases lining up with TRBD1. V shed 6 bases, J shed 5 bases, and the junction held 19 bases outside the gene matches. Germline V gene sequence: CDR1 MGHRA, CDR2 YSYEKL. The CDR3 is 18 residues long. DNA of the CDR3: TGCGCCAGCAGACCTAAGACAGGGGGAGACTCGGCACCGTATGGCTACACCTTC. Its protein product is CASRPKTGGDSAPYGYTF.

This rearrangement joins TRBV7-9 to TRBJ1-1; TRBD1 aligns across 10 bases. The CDR3 consists of 15 residues. Trimming removed 5 bases from V and 3 bases from J; junction bases left unmatched: 6. The germline V gene has CDR1 SEHNR and CDR2 FQNEAQ (reference sequence). CDR3 sequence reads: CASSQDRGRDTEAFF. DNA for the CDR3: TGTGCCAGCAGCCAAGACAGGGGGCGCGACACTGAAGCTTTCTTT.

Concerning this clonotype: Mismatch with germline at one junction end may stem from a read error. The chain joins TRBV14 to TRBJ2-5; D is undetermined. Germline CDR1 is SGHDN and CDR2 is FVKESK. CDR3 size: 12 residues. The CDR3 nucleotides read TGTGCCGGCAGCCAGTTACAAGAGACCCAGTACTTC. Its protein product is CAGSQLQETQYF. Complete variable domain (other parts from reference TRBV14 and TRBJ2-5): EAGVTQFPSHSVIEKGQTVTLRCDPISGHDNLYWYRRVMGKEIKFLLHFVKESKQDESGMPNNRFLAERTGGTYSTLKVQPAELEDSGVYFCAGSQLQETQYFGPGTRLLVL.

This clonotype has ten or more counts. The rearrangement links TRBV10-3 to TRBJ2-7, with D perhaps TRBD1 (6 bases). V lost 3 bases, J lost 2 bases, and 14 bases lay in between. The CDR3 extends over 15 amino acids. Germline values: CDR1 ENHRY, CDR2 SYGVKD. In DNA, the CDR3 is TGTGCCATCAGTGACTCGAGGACAGAGACCTACGAGCAGTACTTC. Protein sequence: CAISDSRTETYEQYF.

This clonotype was recorded many times. This chain joins TRBV7-9 and TRBJ2-4, with D unclear. This CDR3 has 17 amino acids. The germline V and J ends were trimmed by 2 bases and 1 base, with 15 bases remaining between them. Germline CDR1 and CDR2: SEHNR and FQNEAQ (reference sequence). The CDR3 bases are TGTGCCAGCAGCTTAAGTTTGCCAGGAAGGGCCAAAAACATTCAGTACTTC. Encoded protein: CASSLSLPGRAKNIQYF. Variable domain in full (rest from reference TRBV7-9 and TRBJ2-4): DTGVSQNPRHKITKRGQNVTFRCDPISEHNRLYWYRQTLGQGPEFLTYFQNEAQLEKSRLLSDRFSAERPKGSFSTLEIQRTEQGDSAMYLCASSLSLPGRAKNIQYFGAGTRLSVL.

V and J are TRBV20-1 and TRBJ2-7, with D maybe TRBD1 (6 bases). With 3 bases removed from V and 10 bases from J, the gap between germline ends came to 25 bases. CDR3 length: 15 amino acids. Germline V gives CDR1 DFQATT, CDR2 SNEGSKA (reference sequence). The CDR3 protein is CSASSGTIIQEIQYF. As DNA, the CDR3 is TGCAGTGCTAGCTCCGGGACAATCATACAAGAGATCCAGTACTTC.

This clonotype was seen more than once but under ten times. The chain couples TRBV7-2 to TRBJ2-1; TRBD1 matches at 10 bases. Germline V gene data show CDR1 as SGHTA and CDR2 as FQGNSA. V lost 11 bases to trimming and J lost 3 bases; unmatched junction nucleotides: 10. The CDR3 is 15 amino acids. The CDR3 spells CAPRGQGSDYNEQFF. The CDR3 coding sequence is TGTGCCCCAAGGGGACAGGGGTCAGACTACAATGAGCAGTTCTTC.

This clonotype was seen a few times. This rearrangement joins TRBV4-2 to TRBJ1-4, with D hard to call. The CDR3 contains 15 residues. Germline CDR1 LGHNA, CDR2 YNFKEQ. V was shortened by 4 bases and J by 8 bases, with 17 bases between the two germline ends. The CDR3 reads CASSPTSREREKLFF. DNA for the CDR3: TGTGCCAGCAGCCCCACTTCGAGGGAGAGGGAAAAACTGTTTTTT.

The genes are TRBV20-1 and TRBJ2-6; maybe TRBD1 (6 bases). Trimming took off 1 base at V and 0 bases at J, with 7 bases between the two ends. From germline, CDR1 is DFQATT and CDR2 SNEGSKA (reference sequence). This CDR3 contains 15 residues. The DNA for the CDR3 is TGCAGTGCTAGAGGAGGGGGCTCTGGGGCCAACGTCCTGACTTTC. This sequence encodes CSARGGGSGANVLTF.

This chain joins TRBV3-1 and TRBJ1-5, with a possible D match to TRBD1 (5 bases). This CDR3 has 16 amino acids. Deletions cut 0 bases from V and 1 base from J, with 10 bases between. CDR1 and CDR2 from the germline V gene are LGHDT and YNNKEL (reference sequence). CDR3 sequence: CASSQDGTRSNQPQHF. CDR3 DNA sequence: TGTGCCAGCAGCCAAGATGGGACGAGGAGCAATCAGCCCCAGCATTTT.

In its sample, this clonotype was seen a few times. This chain connects TRBV7-9 to TRBJ2-3, with 8 nucleotides matching TRBD1. This CDR3 has 14 residues. Trimming removed 5 bases from V and 9 bases from J; junction bases left unmatched: 10. Looked up from germline, CDR1 is SEHNR and CDR2 is FQNEAQ (reference sequence). The CDR3 DNA reads as TGTGCCAGCAGCCGACAGGGGACGTCGCACACGCAGTATTTT. Translation gives CASSRQGTSHTQYF.

The rearrangement joins TRBV9 to TRBJ2-4; 7 positions match TRBD2. CDR3 size: 16 residues. Trimming took 0 bases from V and 1 from J; bases not matched to a gene: 4. Germline V gene data show CDR1 as SGDLS and CDR2 as YYNGEE. CDR3 loop: CASSVGGGFAKNIQYF. The CDR3 DNA is TGTGCCAGCAGCGTAGGGGGGGGGTTCGCCAAAAACATTCAGTACTTC.

This clonotype was seen a few times. The chain joins TRBV10-3 to TRBJ2-1; perhaps TRBD2 as D (5 bases). Germline lookup yields CDR1 ENHRY and CDR2 SYGVKD. The CDR3 runs 15 residues. The germline V and J ends were trimmed by 5 bases and 4 bases, with 15 bases remaining between them. CDR3 sequence: CAISSGPEVYNEQFF. The DNA for the CDR3 is TGTGCCATCAGTAGCGGCCCAGAGGTTTACAATGAGCAGTTCTTC.